This TCR beta chain was recorded in a study of molecular identifiers for immune sequencing clone quantification. Across the whole study: In replicates, the authors split RNA from roughly 20,000 or 100,000 naive CD8 cells five ways and sequenced four.

As regards this clonotype: This sequence may be a read error, since a much larger clone differs from it by one base.

CDR1 and CDR2 from the germline V gene are LGHDT and YNNKEL (reference sequence). Trimming removed 0 bases at V and 5 bases at J, with 20 bases between. CDR3 length: 17 amino acids. TCRdb re-derived calls from the PCR reads in MiXCR, one entry per CDR3 protein. The sample has about 89,000 distinct CDR3 sequences, around a fifth seen once. Specimen: naive CD8+ T cells from blood, with Jurkat cell RNA spiked in. Subset denoted: FACS-sorted CD8+CD4-CCR7+CD45RA+ naive T cells. This sequence originates from a human donor in good health. Some libraries in this study had Jurkat cell RNA spiked in. The chain has TRBV3-1 and TRBJ2-7, with a weak D call TRBD2 (6 bases). CDR3 nucleotides: TGTGCCAGCAGCCAAGACGGTTGTCGGGAGTTGTTCAACGAGCAGTACTTC. Protein sequence: CASSQDGCRELFNEQYF.